The 22 T cell receptor beta chains given below trace back to one sample, sequenced in a study of T-cell memory formation after mild COVID-19. TCRdb reanalysed the 5' RACE reads using MiXCR and keeps one entry per CDR3 protein. Of around 320,000 distinct CDR3 sequences in the sample, around 30% were seen once. The source material was PBMCs or a T cell subset sorted from them (not recorded which). The receptor source for this set is an adult woman who had mild COVID-19 (a few samples of this study predate the infection). Cell type and time point are not known.

This clonotype was observed many times. The rearrangement uses TRBV5-1 and TRBJ2-7; D unresolved. This CDR3 region has 14 residues. The ends were cut back, 0 bases at V and 0 bases at J, with 7 bases in the middle. The germline gives CDR1 SGHRS, CDR2 YFSETQ. CDR3 sequence (DNA): TGCGCCAGCAGCTTGGAGGGTAACTCCTACGAGCAGTACTTC. This gives the protein CASSLEGNSYEQYF.

This clonotype was seen at least ten times. V gene TRBV6-1 combines with J gene TRBJ1-5, with no clear D. This CDR3 is built from 13 residues. CDR1 MNHNS and CDR2 SASEGT come from the germline V gene. The ends were cut back, 4 bases at V and 0 bases at J, with 4 bases in the middle. CDR3: CASSGDSNQPQHF. The CDR3 DNA reads as TGTGCCAGCAGTGGGGATAGCAATCAGCCCCAGCATTTT.

The V and J genes are TRBV5-1 and TRBJ2-7, with D perhaps TRBD2 (6 bases). Germline lookup yields CDR1 SGHRS and CDR2 YFSETQ. Trimming stripped 4 bases from V and 4 bases from J, with 15 bases between. The CDR3 consists of 14 residues. The CDR3 sequence is CASSVGGAGYEQYF. The CDR3 nucleotides are TGCGCCAGCAGCGTCGGCGGGGCGGGGTACGAGCAGTACTTC. The variable domain in full, with the rest retrieved from reference TRBV5-1 and TRBJ2-7, is KAGVTQTPRYLIKTRGQQVTLSCSPISGHRSVSWYQQTPGQGLQFLFEYFSETQRNKGNFPGRFSGRQFSNSRSEMNVSTLELGDSALYLCASSVGGAGYEQYFGPGTRLTVT.

This clonotype was seen repeatedly, ten times or more. This sequence joins TRBV5-6 and TRBJ2-7; D call uncertain. Germline assignment: CDR1 SGHDT and CDR2 YYEEEE. This CDR3 contains 11 residues. Trimming removed 4 bases from V and 4 bases from J, with 6 bases in between. This CDR3 is CASSIAYEQYF. The CDR3 nucleotides are TGTGCCAGCAGCATCGCGTACGAGCAGTACTTC.

The chain couples TRBV20-1 to TRBJ2-3; D may match TRBD1 or TRBD2 (5 bases each). The CDR3 is 16 residues long. V was cut by 0 bases and J by 2 bases, with 15 bases left in between. Germline V gene lookup returns CDR1 DFQATT and CDR2 SNEGSKA (reference sequence). In nucleotides, the CDR3 is TGCAGTGCTAGAGATCTGGATGGTGGGACCACAGATACGCAGTATTTT. As protein: CSARDLDGGTTDTQYF.

CDR3 protein: CSVGETRGVRGTDTQYF. In DNA, the CDR3 is TGCAGCGTAGGCGAAACAAGGGGGGTCCGAGGCACAGATACGCAGTATTTT. The genes are TRBV29-1 and TRBJ2-3, with D possibly being TRBD1 or TRBD2 (6 bases each). The CDR3 has 17 amino acids. From germline, CDR1 is SQVTM and CDR2 ANQGSEA. V was clipped by 6 bases and J by 1 base, with 23 bases between them.

The rearrangement links TRBV5-1 to TRBJ2-1, with 12 bases matching TRBD2. From germline, CDR1 is SGHRS and CDR2 YFSETQ. J gave up 9 bases and V 5 bases, and 9 bases lay outside the gene matches. The CDR3 sequence is 15 residues long. CDR3 DNA sequence: TGCGCCAGCAGTCCGACTAGCGGGGGAGTAACTGAGCAGTTCTTC. Its translation: CASSPTSGGVTEQFF.

This clonotype was picked up many times. The chain uses TRBV30 and TRBJ2-3; 11 bases fit TRBD1. From germline, CDR1 is GTSNPN and CDR2 SVGIG (reference sequence). The V and J ends lost 2 bases and 2 bases, in that order; junction bases with no gene match: 6. The CDR3 covers 16 residues. This CDR3 reads CAWSPRDRGFTDTQYF. CDR3 coding DNA: TGTGCCTGGAGTCCCCGGGACAGGGGGTTCACAGATACGCAGTATTTT.

This clonotype has only a few counts. The V call is TRBV4-1, the J call TRBJ1-5; possible D gene TRBD1, 6 bases. Germline lookup yields CDR1 MGHRA and CDR2 YSYEKL. This CDR3 has 15 amino acids. V was trimmed by 1 base and J by 0 bases, leaving 7 bases between them. The CDR3 DNA reads TGCGCCAGCAGCCAAGCACAGGGTAGCAATCAGCCCCAGCATTTT. Residues: CASSQAQGSNQPQHF.

This clonotype came up a few times. V is TRBV18 and J is TRBJ1-1, with a weak D call TRBD1 (5 bases). Germline V lookup: CDR1 KGHSH, CDR2 LQKENI. The CDR3 has 12 residues. The V and J ends lost 4 bases and 3 bases respectively, with 6 bases between them. The CDR3 DNA reads TGTGCCAGCTCACGAGGGGACACTGAAGCTTTCTTT. This encodes CASSRGDTEAFF.

CDR3 coding DNA: TGTGCCAGCAGTCCCGTGTTTGGTGAGCAGTTCTTC. Its translation: CASSPVFGEQFF. The chain uses TRBV6-5 and TRBJ2-1; the D is unclear. The CDR3 covers 12 residues. Germline CDR1 reads MNHEY; CDR2 reads SVGAGI. The germline V and J ends were trimmed by 5 bases and 9 bases, with 11 bases remaining between them.

The chain employs TRBV5-1 and TRBJ2-1; 7 positions match TRBD2. V shed 3 bases and J 5 bases; nucleotides not matched to a gene: 5. This CDR3 has 14 amino acids. CDR1 and CDR2 (germline): SGHRS, YFSETQ. The DNA for the CDR3 is TGCGCCAGCAGCTCGGGGGGAAATGACAATGAGCAGTTCTTC. Amino acids: CASSSGGNDNEQFF.

This clonotype has more than one count but fewer than ten. This rearrangement joins TRBV7-9 to TRBJ2-7; D call uncertain. The CDR3 consists of 16 residues. CDR1 is SEHNR and CDR2 is FQNEAQ in the germline V gene (reference sequence). Trimming cost V 1 base and J 0 bases, with 13 bases left between them. Written as DNA, the CDR3 is TGTGCCAGCAGCTTAGTGGGGTTGGGCAGCTCCTACGAGCAGTACTTC. Translated, it gives CASSLVGLGSSYEQYF.

This rearrangement joins TRBV12-3 or TRBV12-4 to TRBJ1-3, with D maybe TRBD1 (5 bases). Trimming took 4 bases from V and 4 from J, leaving 8 bases between them. The CDR3 runs to 13 residues. Here the CDR3 reads CASSYSGGNTIYF. Here the CDR3 DNA reads TGTGCCAGCAGTTACTCAGGGGGAAACACCATATATTTT.

The V gene is TRBV25-1, the J gene TRBJ2-3, with D possibly being TRBD2 (6 bases). The CDR3 extends over 13 amino acids. Germline assignment: CDR1 MGHDK and CDR2 SYGVNS. The germline V and J ends were trimmed by 6 bases and 4 bases, with 11 bases remaining between them. This chain's CDR3 is CASRGRGSDTQYF. For the CDR3, the DNA is TGTGCCAGCAGAGGTCGGGGGTCAGATACGCAGTATTTT.

This sequence joins TRBV7-2 and TRBJ2-1; D perhaps matches TRBD2 (5 bases). CDR1 and CDR2 (germline): SGHTA, FQGNSA. The ends were cut back, 1 base at V and 5 bases at J, with 12 bases in the middle. The CDR3 runs to 15 residues. The DNA for the CDR3 is TGTGCCAGCAGCTTAGGTGCGGGTATAAACAATGAGCAGTTCTTC. Amino acid sequence: CASSLGAGINNEQFF.

The genes are TRBV5-1 and TRBJ1-2, with a weak D call TRBD1 (5 bases). Trimming took 0 bases from V and 5 from J, leaving 17 bases between them. Germline V gene lookup returns CDR1 SGHRS and CDR2 YFSETQ. The CDR3 extends over 16 amino acids. The CDR3 coding sequence is TGCGCCAGCAGCTTGGGGGACGTGGGGGACCTTTATGGCTACACCTTC. As protein: CASSLGDVGDLYGYTF.

The chain couples TRBV27 to TRBJ2-3; TRBD1 matches at 9 bases. Germline V CDR1 and CDR2: MNHEY, SMNVEV (reference sequence). The CDR3 covers 15 residues. V shed 4 bases and J 4 bases; nucleotides not matched to a gene: 6. This chain's CDR3 is CASSWDRDPPDTQYF. CDR3 DNA: TGTGCCAGCAGTTGGGACAGGGACCCCCCAGATACGCAGTATTTT.

V usage is TRBV29-1 and J usage is TRBJ2-3; no firm D call. The CDR3 sequence is 13 residues long. Trimming stripped 5 bases from V and 2 bases from J, with 11 bases between. Germline V gene lookup returns CDR1 SQVTM and CDR2 ANQGSEA. The CDR3 loop reads CSVPGRPTDTQYF. In DNA form, the CDR3 reads TGCAGCGTTCCAGGACGCCCCACAGATACGCAGTATTTT.

At least ten counts were recorded for this clonotype. The chain recombines TRBV7-2 with TRBJ2-2; D is undetermined. Germline-derived CDR1 and CDR2 are SGHTA and FQGNSA. CDR3 length: 12 residues. Trimming pared 5 bases from V and 0 bases from J, leaving 1 base between. The DNA for the CDR3 is TGTGCCAGCAGCCCGAACACCGGGGAGCTGTTTTTT. As protein: CASSPNTGELFF.

V gene TRBV11-2 combines with J gene TRBJ1-3; TRBD1 might be the D (5 bases). The germline CDR1 and CDR2 sequences are SGHAT and FQNNGV. There are 15 residues in the CDR3. V dropped 5 bases and J dropped 0 bases, with 11 bases sitting between them. The CDR3 protein is CASSRWDASGNTIYF. The CDR3 coding sequence is TGTGCCAGCAGCCGCTGGGACGCCTCTGGAAACACCATATATTTT.

This CDR3 is CASSQDLVAGGAGRQPQHF. DNA of the CDR3: TGCGCCAGCAGCCAAGATCTAGTGGCAGGGGGCGCGGGGAGGCAGCCCCAGCATTTT. The rearrangement uses TRBV4-1 and TRBJ1-5; the match to TRBD1 covers 8 bases. CDR3 length: 19 amino acids. The V segment lost 0 bases and the J segment 7 bases; nucleotides outside the gene matches: 17. Germline V gives CDR1 MGHRA, CDR2 YSYEKL.